These 27 T cell receptor beta chains were all obtained from the same sample, sequenced in a study of control samples from healthy donors and cancer patients. The table came from immunoSEQ multiplex PCR; TCRdb's copy has only in-frame clones and leaves some out. The sample carries approximately 70,000 clones, around 92% recorded once. Sequencing was carried out using PBMCs. These receptors all come from a man aged 60-69 years with lung cancer.

V usage is TRBV5-1 and J usage is TRBJ2-5; 7 bases align to TRBD1. The CDR3 has 14 residues. Germline lookup yields CDR1 SGHRS and CDR2 YFSETQ. With 4 bases clipped from V and 4 bases from J, the junction kept 7 bases outside the gene matches. CDR3 DNA: TGCGCCAGCAGCGTAGACAGGGTTCTAGAGACCCAGTACTTC. It codes for CASSVDRVLETQYF. The full variable domain, completed using reference TRBV5-1 and TRBJ2-5, is KAGVTQTPRYLIKTRGQQVTLSCSPISGHRSVSWYQQTPGQGLQFLFEYFSETQRNKGNFPGRFSGRQFSNSRSEMNVSTLELGDSALYLCASSVDRVLETQYFGPGTRLLVL.

The chain links TRBV10-3 to TRBJ2-7; D not resolved. CDR3 length: 13 amino acids. Germline V gene data show CDR1 as ENHRY and CDR2 as SYGVKD. V dropped 2 bases and J dropped 0 bases, with 5 bases sitting between them. CDR3 protein: CAISETSSYEQYV. The CDR3 nucleotides are TGTGCCATCAGTGAGACCTCCTCCTACGAGCAGTACGTC.

This clone was counted a single time. The V call is TRBV5-1, the J call TRBJ1-4, with D perhaps TRBD1 (6 bases). Trimming pared 0 bases from V and 4 bases from J, leaving 13 bases between. Germline lookup yields CDR1 SGHRS and CDR2 YFSETQ. CDR3 length: 16 residues. In nucleotides, the CDR3 is TGCGCCAGCAGCTTGGCATTGACAGGTGATAATGAAAAACTGTTTTTT. It yields the protein CASSLALTGDNEKLFF. Full variable domain (outside the CDR3, taken from reference TRBV5-1 and TRBJ1-4): KAGVTQTPRYLIKTRGQQVTLSCSPISGHRSVSWYQQTPGQGLQFLFEYFSETQRNKGNFPGRFSGRQFSNSRSEMNVSTLELGDSALYLCASSLALTGDNEKLFFGSGTQLSVL.

This chain uses TRBV19 with TRBJ2-7; no clear D. Germline assignment: CDR1 LNHDA and CDR2 SQIVND (reference sequence). V gave up 2 bases and J gave up 1 base, with 9 bases separating them. The CDR3 has 14 amino acids. In nucleotides, the CDR3 is TGTGCCAGTAGTATACTGGACCCTTCCTACGAGCAGTACGTC. Protein: CASSILDPSYEQYV.

The rearrangement joins TRBV12-5 to TRBJ2-3; D may be TRBD1 or TRBD2 (7 bases each). Trimming pared 3 bases from V and 4 bases from J, leaving 17 bases between. The length of the CDR3 is 16 residues. The germline V gene has CDR1 LGHNT and CDR2 FRNRAP. The CDR3 nucleotides are TGTGCTAGTGGTTTCCTCAGGGGGGGAGGTCCAGATACGCAGTATTTT. Translating it yields CASGFLRGGGPDTQYF.

The V call is TRBV24-1, the J call TRBJ2-5; 7 nucleotides align to TRBD1. V trimming: 7 bases; J trimming: 4 bases; junction bases outside the gene matches: 5. This CDR3 is built from 13 residues. Germline loops: CDR1 KGHDR, CDR2 SFDVKD. CDR3 amino acids: CATSRGNGETQYF. CDR3 bases: TGTGCCACCAGCAGGGGGAATGGAGAGACCCAGTACTTC.

The chain uses TRBV7-3 and TRBJ2-2; 12 nucleotides align to TRBD2. Trimming took 5 bases from V and 4 from J; bases not matched to a gene: 5. The CDR3 sequence is 16 residues long. Germline V lookup: CDR1 SGHTA, CDR2 FQGTGA. Here the CDR3 reads CASSPTSGGTTGELFF. DNA for the CDR3: TGTGCCAGCAGCCCGACTAGCGGGGGAACCACCGGGGAGCTGTTTTTT.

The rearrangement uses TRBV24-1 and TRBJ2-2; possibly TRBD1 or TRBD2 for D (7 bases each). The V and J ends lost 1 base and 0 bases respectively, with 11 bases between them. The CDR3 is 17 amino acids. CDR1 is KGHDR, CDR2 SFDVKD, per germline. DNA for the CDR3: TGTGCCACCAGTGATTTTGGGAGGGGGCCGAACACCGGGGAGCTGTTTTTT. Its translation: CATSDFGRGPNTGELFF.

The chain couples TRBV11-3 to TRBJ2-5, with TRBD1 matching over 7 bases. J was trimmed by 4 bases and V by 9 bases; bases with no gene match: 8. CDR3 length: 13 amino acids. The germline gives CDR1 SGHNT, CDR2 YENEEA. The CDR3 reads CASVDRVGETQYF. The CDR3 DNA is TGTGCCAGTGTCGACAGGGTTGGAGAGACCCAGTACTTC.

J is TRBJ2-1 and V is TRBV14, with D perhaps assigned TRBD1 or TRBD2 (5 bases each). V lost 4 bases to trimming and J lost 5 bases, with 9 bases between them. CDR1 SGHDN and CDR2 FVKESK come from the germline V gene. The CDR3 has 13 amino acids. The CDR3 spells CASSPGTHNEQFF. In nucleotides, the CDR3 is TGTGCCAGCAGCCCGGGGACCCACAATGAGCAGTTCTTC.

This rearrangement joins TRBV6-7 to TRBJ2-1; possibly TRBD1 or TRBD2 for D (6 bases each). TRBV6-7 is assigned to the ORF class and has an uncertain function. V was cut by 2 bases and J by 0 bases, with 23 bases left in between. This CDR3 region has 20 residues. The CDR3 nucleotides are TGTGCCAGCAGTTACGCTACGGGGGCGCCCACACTTAGCTCCTACAATGAGCAGTTCTTC. Its protein product is CASSYATGAPTLSSYNEQFF.

The J gene is TRBJ1-2, the V gene TRBV29-1; no definite D call. The CDR3 covers 13 residues. Germline assignment: CDR1 SQVTM and CDR2 ANQGSEA. The V end lost 2 bases, the J end lost 7 bases, and 14 bases lay between the germline ends. CDR3 nucleotides: TGCAGCGTTGAAAGCGCGGTGGGGAGTGGCTACACCTTC. Its protein is CSVESAVGSGYTF.

This clone was recorded once. The J gene is TRBJ1-1, the V gene TRBV12-3 or TRBV12-4; D might be TRBD1 (6 bases). The CDR3 is 13 amino acids. The V gene lost 6 bases and the J gene lost 5 bases, with 13 bases spanning the gap. The CDR3 nucleotides read TGTGCCAGCAGCCCATCAGGACAGACTGAAGCTTTCTTT. Translated: CASSPSGQTEAFF.

The V and J genes are TRBV6-5 and TRBJ1-6, with TRBD1 identical over 7 bases. Per germline, CDR1 MNHEY and CDR2 SVGAGI. The CDR3 loop spans 15 amino acids. V was pared by 6 bases and J by 9 bases, with 11 bases of the junction left unmatched. As DNA, the CDR3 is TGTGCCAGCAGCCCCGTTACAGGGGAGGGTTCACCCCTCCACTTT. It is translated as CASSPVTGEGSPLHF.

The chain combines TRBV19 with TRBJ2-5, with a tentative D call TRBD1 (6 bases). The V gene's germline CDR1 is LNHDA and CDR2 SQIVND (reference sequence). V was shortened by 5 bases and J by 6 bases, with 16 bases between the two germline ends. This CDR3 spans 14 amino acids. CDR3 DNA sequence: TGTGCCAGTAGTCCCGGACAGCTGGGAAAGACCCAGTACTTC. Its translation: CASSPGQLGKTQYF.

The chain couples TRBV19 to TRBJ2-2; 8 positions match TRBD1. The length of the CDR3 is 15 residues. Germline V gives CDR1 LNHDA, CDR2 SQIVND (reference sequence). With V trimmed by 4 bases and J by 5 bases, 6 bases remained unmatched. DNA for the CDR3: TGTGCCAGTAGTAGATCAGGGGGCAGGACCGGGGAGCTGTTTTTT. Amino acids: CASSRSGGRTGELFF. Drawing the rest from reference TRBV19 and TRBJ2-2, the complete variable domain is DGGITQSPKYLFRKEGQNVTLSCEQNLNHDAMYWYRQDPGQGLRLIYYSQIVNDFQKGDIAEGYSVSREKKESFPLTVTSAQKNPTAFYLCASSRSGGRTGELFFGEGSRLTVL.

This CDR3 is CASSVLGGYGYTF. The CDR3 DNA reads as TGTGCCAGCAGCGTTTTGGGAGGGTATGGCTACACCTTC. The rearrangement joins TRBV9 to TRBJ1-2, with D unresolved. CDR3 length: 13 residues. Germline V gives CDR1 SGDLS, CDR2 YYNGEE. V lost 2 bases and J lost 5, with 10 bases in between.

The rearrangement links TRBV10-2 to TRBJ1-2; the D is unclear. Trimming shortened V by 3 bases and J by 3 bases, and 14 bases separated the two germline ends. This CDR3 comprises 15 residues. Germline V gives CDR1 WSHSY, CDR2 SAAADI. The DNA of the CDR3 is TGCGCCAGCAGTGATTACCCCAGCCGGGACTATGGCTACACCTTC. Its translation: CASSDYPSRDYGYTF.

The CDR3 protein is CASSRGGGSPLHF. The CDR3 DNA reads TGTGCCAGCAGCCGGGGAGGGGGTTCACCCCTCCACTTT. The chain carries TRBV2 and TRBJ1-6; possible D gene TRBD1, 6 bases. CDR1 is SNHLY, CDR2 FYNNEI, per germline. V was cut by 6 bases and J by 9 bases, with 12 bases left in between. CDR3 length: 13 amino acids.

This chain connects TRBV30 to TRBJ2-5; the match to TRBD2 covers 8 bases. Germline V gene sequence: CDR1 GTSNPN, CDR2 SVGIG (reference sequence). This CDR3 has 16 residues. V gave up 0 bases and J gave up 1 base; unmatched junction bases: 7. CDR3 DNA: TGTGCCTGGAGTGTGTTAGCGGGGCCCACCCAAGAGACCCAGTACTTC. Protein product: CAWSVLAGPTQETQYF.

The chain employs TRBV5-8 and TRBJ2-1; a possible D gene is TRBD2 (7 bases). Germline V gene lookup returns CDR1 SGHTS and CDR2 YDEGEE. Deletions cut 3 bases from V and 3 bases from J, with 13 bases between. The CDR3 covers 15 residues. The CDR3 here is CASSSRGANYNEQFF. In DNA, the CDR3 is TGTGCCAGCAGCTCCCGGGGGGCAAACTACAATGAGCAGTTCTTC.

This chain links TRBV18 with TRBJ2-7; 7 bases align to TRBD1. V shed 4 bases and J 5 bases; nucleotides not matched to a gene: 8. The CDR3 totals 14 residues. The germline gives CDR1 KGHSH, CDR2 LQKENI. As DNA, the CDR3 is TGTGCCAGCTCACGGTCTATAACAGGGGACGAGCAGTACGTC. Its protein product is CASSRSITGDEQYV.

The chain is built from TRBV6-5 and TRBJ2-5; D call uncertain. Germline V CDR1 and CDR2: MNHEY, SVGAGI. This CDR3 has 13 residues. V lost 6 bases and J 1 base, leaving 9 bases between the germline ends. CDR3 coding DNA: TGTGCCAGCAGCCTCATACGCCAAGAGACCCAGTACTTC. This translates into CASSLIRQETQYF.

This chain joins TRBV24-1 and TRBJ2-3; 9 positions match TRBD1. With 5 bases clipped from V and 3 bases from J, the junction kept 8 bases outside the gene matches. This CDR3 contains 16 residues. Germline V gene data show CDR1 as KGHDR and CDR2 as SFDVKD. CDR3 sequence reads: CATSAPGQGETDTQYF. CDR3 in DNA: TGTGCCACCAGTGCCCCGGGACAGGGAGAGACAGATACGCAGTATTTT.

This rearrangement joins TRBV7-9 to TRBJ1-1; tentative D call: TRBD1 (5 bases). The CDR3 sequence is 15 residues long. Germline V CDR1 and CDR2: SEHNR, FQNEAQ (reference sequence). V lost 4 bases and J lost 3, with 15 bases in between. CDR3 DNA: TGTGCCAGCAGCTCCTCCGGGGGAGTAGACACTGAAGCTTTCTTT. Its protein is CASSSSGGVDTEAFF.

This clone was seen a handful of times. The CDR3 protein is CAAGRDNQPQHF. CDR3 sequence (DNA): TGTGCAGCAGGCCGGGATAATCAGCCCCAGCATTTT. The chain has TRBV7-9 and TRBJ1-5, with unresolved D. The CDR3 spans 12 residues. Germline assignment: CDR1 SEHNR and CDR2 FQNEAQ (reference sequence).

The chain links TRBV7-2 to TRBJ1-2; 7 nucleotides line up with TRBD1. J was trimmed by 3 bases and V by 5 bases; bases with no gene match: 3. The CDR3 spans 13 residues. Germline-derived CDR1 and CDR2 are SGHTA and FQGNSA. The chain's CDR3 is CASSPTGYYGYTF. For the CDR3, the DNA is TGTGCCAGCAGCCCGACAGGGTACTATGGCTACACCTTC.